The sequence of this TCR beta chain was determined in a study of blood T cells in healthy people across ages (dated by TCRdb to the mid-2010s). Context from the whole study: In model experiments, roughly one uniquely barcoded TCR beta cDNA molecule per two T cells was captured by template switching. Donors of different ages were randomly distributed across sequencing lanes to avoid experimental bias. Two additional independent replicas of 1 million unique cDNA reads from the same blood draw were analyzed for two donors (one aged 18 to 29 and one aged 80 or older). To track age-related changes in TCR beta repertoire diversity, the study relied on deep sequencing normalized with unique cDNA molecular identifiers. Four age groups were formed from the donors: young (average approximately 15 years), middle-aged (just under 40), aged (around 62) and long-lived (approximately 78). Overall results and qualifications from the work: Compared with the aged group, more naive CD4+ T cells, fewer expanded clones and increased TCR diversity were shown by the long-lived group, suggesting age selection. Donor CMV infection status was unknown, potentially confounding age-related changes in expanded clonotypes. Observed TCR beta diversity per million T cells fell roughly linearly with age, and a significant reduction was already apparent by age around 44. Bulk unsorted PBMC profiling prevented conclusive comparison of naive and antigen-experienced compartments. A strong correlation was found between observed TCR beta diversity and the percentage of naive T cells measured by flow cytometry. Estimates of total diversity from one million sequenced T cells were regarded as lower bounds and underestimates.

Concerning this clonotype: The target of this receptor is not known. Nothing much larger sits one base from this clone, and base qualities are not available.

Donors were around 37 systemically healthy Caucasian individuals from Russia aged 6 to 90 years. Each donor gave 8 to 10 milliliters of peripheral blood, collected into EDTA-treated Vacutainer tubes. PBMCs were isolated by Ficoll-Paque density-gradient centrifugation, with at least 7 million obtained per sample. Trizol reagent was used to extract total RNA from PBMCs, with at least 6 micrograms per sample. The percentages of naive CD45RAhigh/CD27high T cells were determined by flow cytometry on a PBMC aliquot from every donor. Here V drops 8 bases and J drops 5 bases, and the junction holds 11 bases not matched to any gene. The CDR3 numbers 15 residues from cysteine through phenylalanine. Only CDR3 DNA remains: 45 bases, in frame from the first base. Based on the germline V gene, the CDR1 and CDR2 sequences are MGHRA and YSYEKL. Library preparation used 5' RACE. A second PCR of about 6 to 11 cycles was performed with a sample-barcoded 5' primer and a J-beta primer mix. Each TCR beta cDNA molecule received a unique molecular identifier from a template-switch 5' adaptor carrying 12 random nucleotides. Each sample yielded at least 2.5 million CDR3-containing paired-end reads. All of the RNA was converted into first-strand cDNA using the Mint cDNA synthesis kit, with a TRBC-specific oligonucleotide serving as the primer. Following uracil-DNA glycosylase treatment, a first 18-cycle PCR with universal primers M1SS and BC2_uni_R was performed on all cDNA. The authors processed their data as follows. For normalization, 1 million high-quality reads were randomly selected from each sample, with every read carrying a distinct molecular identifier. Instead of being binned into consensus sequences, reads with shared molecular identifiers were discarded. MiTCR, set to a Q25 quality threshold and the strictest error-elimination algorithm, was used for CDR3 identification, clonotype clustering and error correction. Lower-bound total TCR beta diversity was estimated with a nonparametric unseen species model using Euler transformation. TCRdb took the public reads, trimmed them with fastp at Q25, ran MiXCR for clone calling and kept in-frame beta chains. Every CDR3 protein is listed once, alongside the most common genes and DNA of its rows. The V and J calls follow TCRdb's processing rather than the paper's. Recorded for this sample are 1.5 million to 2 million distinct CDR3 sequences; around 42% of them occurred a single time. 20% to 25% of the sample rests with the top ten.

The origin of this receptor is a human donor in good health. The sample comprised blood. Recombination connected TRBV4-1 to TRBJ1-2; 10 middle bases align to TRBD1. CDR3 protein: CASHPPGQGRYGYTF. The DNA reads TGCGCCAGCCACCCCCCGGGACAGGGGAGGTATGGCTACACCTTC.